What follows are 24 T cell receptor beta chains derived from one specimen sequenced in a study of shared clonotypes between healthy human individuals. The assay was immunoSEQ multiplex PCR, and TCRdb's table has in-frame clones only and misses some. The sample lists about 380,000 clones, approximately 97% occurring once. Specimen: memory CD8+ T cells sorted from blood. Subset indicated: CD45RO+ cells pooled with CCR7-negative TemRA cells. The origin of the receptors is a man aged 30 to 45 in good health.

This chain uses TRBV5-6 with TRBJ2-4, with D tentatively TRBD2 (6 bases). With 0 bases removed from V and 6 bases from J, the gap between germline ends came to 19 bases. Per the germline V gene, CDR1 is SGHDT and CDR2 is YYEEEE. The CDR3 extends over 17 amino acids. CDR3 DNA sequence: TGTGCCAGCAGCTTGGGACAAGGAGGGTCCTGGAGAAACATTCAGTACTTC. Amino acids: CASSLGQGGSWRNIQYF.

The rearrangement links TRBV10-3 to TRBJ1-6, with D maybe TRBD1 (6 bases). Germline CDR1 and CDR2: ENHRY and SYGVKD. This CDR3 region has 14 residues. With 4 bases removed from V and 5 bases from J, the gap between germline ends came to 9 bases. The CDR3 coding sequence is TGTGCCATCAGTGTTAAGGGGGATAATTCACCCCTCCACTTT. This sequence encodes CAISVKGDNSPLHF.

The rearrangement joins TRBV7-2 to TRBJ2-2; D remains ambiguous. Germline assignment: CDR1 SGHTA and CDR2 FQGNSA. This CDR3 has 12 residues. Trimming removed 5 bases from V and 4 bases from J, with 5 bases in between. In DNA, the CDR3 is TGTGCCAGCAGCCGGTTCACCGGGGAGCTGTTTTTT. This sequence encodes CASSRFTGELFF.

This chain links TRBV4-1 with TRBJ1-5; D unresolved. Germline V gene data show CDR1 as MGHRA and CDR2 as YSYEKL. Trimming pared 1 base from V and 0 bases from J, leaving 7 bases between. The CDR3 runs 15 residues. The CDR3 sequence is CASSQATASNQPQHF. For the CDR3, the DNA is TGCGCCAGCAGCCAAGCGACGGCTAGCAATCAGCCCCAGCATTTT.

V gene TRBV7-2 combines with J gene TRBJ2-7, with 9 bases aligning to TRBD2. Germline CDR1 and CDR2: SGHTA and FQGNSA. The J segment lost 5 bases and the V segment lost 4 bases, leaving 6 bases of the junction unmatched. This CDR3 contains 14 residues. CDR3 protein: CASSWREGRDEQYF. The CDR3 bases are TGTGCCAGCAGCTGGCGGGAGGGCCGCGACGAGCAGTACTTC.

The chain recombines TRBV10-3 with TRBJ1-2; the match to TRBD1 covers 8 bases. V trimming: 6 bases; J trimming: 9 bases; junction bases outside the gene matches: 9. The CDR3 runs 13 residues. CDR1 and CDR2 (germline): ENHRY, SYGVKD. In DNA, the CDR3 is TGTGCCATCAGAACCGGGACAGGCTCACGCTACACCTTC. Translated: CAIRTGTGSRYTF.

This rearrangement joins TRBV6-1 to TRBJ2-3; 8 bases agree with TRBD2. Germline trimming cut 2 bases from V and 3 bases from J; bases unmatched to any gene: 1. CDR3 length: 14 amino acids. CDR1 MNHNS and CDR2 SASEGT come from the germline V gene. The CDR3 spells CASSEPGGTDTQYF. The CDR3 DNA reads as TGTGCCAGCAGTGAACCGGGAGGGACAGATACGCAGTATTTT.

The V gene is TRBV19, the J gene TRBJ1-1; D not resolved. Looked up from germline, CDR1 is LNHDA and CDR2 is SQIVND (reference sequence). The CDR3 extends over 12 amino acids. V lost 6 bases to trimming and J lost 6 bases, with 11 bases between them. This CDR3 is CASRGLVPEAFF. The CDR3 coding sequence is TGTGCCAGTAGAGGGCTTGTCCCTGAAGCTTTCTTT.

This chain links TRBV19 with TRBJ1-5, with no clear D. CDR3 length equals 18 residues. Germline V gene lookup returns CDR1 LNHDA and CDR2 SQIVND (reference sequence). V lost 0 bases and J lost 0, with 15 bases in between. CDR3 sequence reads: CASSIDLDFGYSNQPQHF. CDR3 in DNA: TGTGCCAGTAGTATAGATCTGGATTTCGGTTATAGCAATCAGCCCCAGCATTTT.

The CDR3 DNA reads as TGTGCCAGCAGAATGGTCCTAGGCAGGGTTGAGCAGTTCTTC. It specifies CASRMVLGRVEQFF. The chain uses TRBV6-5 and TRBJ2-1, with TRBD1 as a possible D gene (5 bases). V was pared by 6 bases and J by 9 bases, with 18 bases between. There are 14 residues in the CDR3. Germline CDR1 is MNHEY and CDR2 is SVGAGI.

The rearrangement uses TRBV27 and TRBJ1-4; 7 positions match TRBD1. Trimming cost V 7 bases and J 3 bases; bases outside gene matches: 8. The CDR3 is 15 residues long. Germline V gives CDR1 MNHEY, CDR2 SMNVEV (reference sequence). CDR3 coding DNA: TGTGCCAGCACCCGAACAGGGGTCGCTAATGAAAAACTGTTTTTT. This translates into CASTRTGVANEKLFF.

CDR3 nucleotides: TGTGCCAGCAGTTGGTCCGCGGGTAATTACAATGAGCAGTTCTTC. Translating it yields CASSWSAGNYNEQFF. The chain joins TRBV6-1 to TRBJ2-1, with D perhaps matching TRBD2 (5 bases). This CDR3 is built from 15 residues. V was cut by 5 bases and J by 4 bases, with 15 bases left in between. Germline lookup yields CDR1 MNHNS and CDR2 SASEGT.

The chain couples TRBV28 to TRBJ2-7, with 7 bases lining up with TRBD1. The germline gives CDR1 MDHEN, CDR2 SYDVKM. Trimming removed 6 bases from V and 1 base from J; junction bases left unmatched: 15. The CDR3 is 17 amino acids. The CDR3 is CASSYRDSYLLSYEQYF. DNA for the CDR3: TGTGCCAGCAGCTACCGGGACAGCTACCTACTGTCCTACGAGCAGTACTTC.

The V call is TRBV27, the J call TRBJ2-2; D gene uncertain. Germline assignment: CDR1 MNHEY and CDR2 SMNVEV (reference sequence). V lost 2 bases, J lost 6 bases, and 7 bases lay in between. This CDR3 has 13 amino acids. The CDR3 spells CASSLKTSGELFF. The CDR3 coding sequence is TGTGCCAGCAGTTTAAAGACCTCCGGGGAGCTGTTTTTT.

The chain has TRBV25-1 and TRBJ1-4; 12 bases fit TRBD1. This CDR3 comprises 15 residues. With 2 bases clipped from V and 7 bases from J, the junction kept 2 bases outside the gene matches. CDR1 and CDR2 from the germline V gene are MGHDK and SYGVNS. The CDR3 DNA reads TGTGCCAGCAGTGAAGGGGGACAGGGGGCTGAAAAACTGTTTTTT. Translated: CASSEGGQGAEKLFF.

This chain joins TRBV21-1 and TRBJ1-3; no check of the table's D call, TRBD1, against the DNA was made. TRBV21-1 is tagged as a pseudogene. The CDR3 is made up of 18 amino acids. CDR3 sequence (DNA): TGTGCCAGCAGCAAAGTTGTGGGGAACAGGGACTCTGGAAACACCATATATTTT. It encodes CASSKVVGNRDSGNTIYF.

The gene calls are TRBV5-1 and TRBJ1-1; TRBD1 agrees at 8 bases. In germline, CDR1 is SGHRS, CDR2 YFSETQ. The length of the CDR3 is 12 residues. With 4 bases clipped from V and 4 bases from J, the junction kept 0 bases outside the gene matches. The CDR3 loop reads CASSTGGTEAFF. The CDR3, as DNA: TGCGCCAGCAGCACAGGGGGCACTGAAGCTTTCTTT.

The rearrangement links TRBV19 to TRBJ1-5; D unresolved. The CDR3 has 14 amino acids. Trimming left V 7 bases short and J 0 bases short, with 10 bases between. Germline V gene data show CDR1 as LNHDA and CDR2 as SQIVND (reference sequence). The CDR3 bases are TGTGCCAGTACTCCCGACCCTAGCAATCAGCCCCAGCATTTT. The encoded protein is CASTPDPSNQPQHF. Based on the CDR3 plus reference TRBV19 and TRBJ1-5, the full variable domain is DGGITQSPKYLFRKEGQNVTLSCEQNLNHDAMYWYRQDPGQGLRLIYYSQIVNDFQKGDIAEGYSVSREKKESFPLTVTSAQKNPTAFYLCASTPDPSNQPQHFGDGTRLSIL.

This sequence joins TRBV5-5 and TRBJ2-3, with no clear D. The germline CDR1 and CDR2 sequences are SGHKS and YYEKEE (reference sequence). CDR3 length equals 13 residues. V shed 0 bases and J shed 7 bases, with 9 bases lying between them. CDR3 region: CASSLVNGYTQYF. CDR3 nucleotide sequence: TGTGCCAGCAGCTTGGTGAATGGTTATACGCAGTATTTT.

V usage is TRBV5-1 and J usage is TRBJ2-3, with D possibly matching TRBD2 (6 bases). The CDR3 covers 16 residues. V gave up 4 bases and J gave up 6 bases, with 21 bases separating them. The germline CDR1 and CDR2 sequences are SGHRS and YFSETQ. The CDR3 region is CASSPFGGEPRDTQYF. As DNA, the CDR3 is TGCGCCAGCAGCCCCTTCGGGGGAGAACCTAGGGATACGCAGTATTTT.

The table lists this clone with a count of one. The chain combines TRBV15 with TRBJ1-1; D is undetermined. The ends were cut back, 0 bases at V and 5 bases at J, with 10 bases in the middle. The CDR3 is made up of 14 amino acids. The germline V gene has CDR1 LNHNV and CDR2 YYDKDF (reference sequence). CDR3 in amino acids: CATSRDGRDTEAFF. The CDR3 DNA reads as TGTGCCACCAGCAGAGATGGTCGGGATACTGAAGCTTTCTTT.

For this clone: The junction and the germline gene differ at one end; a read error may be behind it. The chain carries TRBV6-6 and TRBJ1-5, with a tentative D call TRBD1 (5 bases). The CDR3 contains 14 residues. Germline lookup yields CDR1 MNHNY and CDR2 SVGAGI (reference sequence). In DNA form, the CDR3 reads TGTGCCAGCAATTACGCGGGGGAGGTACAGCCCCAGCATTTT. It is translated as CASNYAGEVQPQHF.

The chain combines TRBV5-1 with TRBJ2-2, with D perhaps matching TRBD2 (5 bases). The CDR3 is 15 residues long. Trimming cost V 3 bases and J 6 bases, with 15 bases left between them. CDR1 is SGHRS, CDR2 YFSETQ, per germline. The CDR3 is CASSSSTPIPGELFF. CDR3 sequence (DNA): TGCGCCAGCAGCTCTAGCACCCCTATACCCGGGGAGCTGTTTTTT.

This chain joins TRBV29-1 and TRBJ2-3; 10 positions match TRBD2. J was trimmed by 4 bases and V by 6 bases; bases with no gene match: 4. CDR3 length equals 13 residues. CDR1 and CDR2 from the germline V gene are SQVTM and ANQGSEA. The CDR3 region is CSVWTSGADTQYF. In nucleotides, the CDR3 is TGCAGCGTATGGACTAGCGGTGCAGATACGCAGTATTTT.